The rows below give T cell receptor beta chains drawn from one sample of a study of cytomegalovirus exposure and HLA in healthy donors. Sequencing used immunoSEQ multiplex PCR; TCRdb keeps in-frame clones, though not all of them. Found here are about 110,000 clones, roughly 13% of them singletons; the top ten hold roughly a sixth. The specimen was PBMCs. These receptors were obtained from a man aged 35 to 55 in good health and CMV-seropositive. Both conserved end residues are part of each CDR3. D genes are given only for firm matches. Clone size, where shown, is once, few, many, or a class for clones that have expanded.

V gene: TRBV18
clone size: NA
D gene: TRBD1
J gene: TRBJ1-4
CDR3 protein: CASSLTFGTGDEKLFF
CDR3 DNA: TGTGCCAGCTCACTCACTTTTGGGACAGGTGATGAAAAACTGTTTTTT

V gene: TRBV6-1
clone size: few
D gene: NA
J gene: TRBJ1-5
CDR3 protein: CASSEVGHPKPQHF
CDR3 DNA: TGTGCCAGCAGTGAAGTGGGACACCCGAAGCCCCAGCATTTT

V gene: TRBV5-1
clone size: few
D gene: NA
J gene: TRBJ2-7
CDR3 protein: CASSGGGQDGYYEQYF
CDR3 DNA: TGCGCCAGCAGCGGGGGGGGACAGGACGGCTACTACGAGCAGTACTTC

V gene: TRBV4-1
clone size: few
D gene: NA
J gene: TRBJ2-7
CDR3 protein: CASSQEAGAYYEQYF
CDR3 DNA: TGCGCCAGCAGCCAAGAAGCAGGGGCCTACTACGAGCAGTACTTC

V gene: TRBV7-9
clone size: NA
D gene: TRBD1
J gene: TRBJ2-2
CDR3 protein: CASSPGTGYTGELFF
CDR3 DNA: TGTGCCAGCAGTCCCGGGACAGGGTACACCGGGGAGCTGTTTTTT

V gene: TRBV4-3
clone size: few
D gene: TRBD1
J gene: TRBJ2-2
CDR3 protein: CASSQSGGQGSTGELFF
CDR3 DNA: TGCGCCAGCAGCCAATCGGGGGGACAGGGGAGCACCGGGGAGCTGTTTTTT

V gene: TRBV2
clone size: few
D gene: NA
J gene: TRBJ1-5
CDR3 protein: CASSPRSGRNQPQHF
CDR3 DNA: TGTGCCAGCAGCCCTAGGTCAGGGCGGAATCAGCCCCAGCATTTT

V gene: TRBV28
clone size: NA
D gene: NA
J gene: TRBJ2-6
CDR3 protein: CASRNPVSGANVLTF
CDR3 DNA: TGTGCCAGCAGGAATCCGGTATCTGGGGCCAACGTCCTGACTTTC

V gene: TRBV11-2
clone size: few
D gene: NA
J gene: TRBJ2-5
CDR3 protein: CASSSLGQGQETQYF
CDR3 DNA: TGTGCCAGCAGCTCCTTGGGGCAGGGGCAAGAGACCCAGTACTTC

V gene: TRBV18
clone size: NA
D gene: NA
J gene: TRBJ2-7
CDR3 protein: CASWRLKGDRYEQYF
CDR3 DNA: TGTGCCAGCTGGAGGCTTAAGGGCGATCGGTACGAGCAGTACTTC

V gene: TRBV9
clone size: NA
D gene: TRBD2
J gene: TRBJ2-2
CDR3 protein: CASSAPRGGLNTGELFF
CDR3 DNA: TGTGCCAGCAGCGCCCCTCGGGGGGGACTAAACACCGGGGAGCTGTTTTTT

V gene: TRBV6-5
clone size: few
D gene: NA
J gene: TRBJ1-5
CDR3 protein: CASTLQGLQPQHF
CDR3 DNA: TGTGCCAGCACCTTACAGGGTCTTCAGCCCCAGCATTTT

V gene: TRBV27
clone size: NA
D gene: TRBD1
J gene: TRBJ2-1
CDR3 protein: CASSLDRGNEQFF
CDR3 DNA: TGTGCCAGCAGCCTCGACAGGGGCAATGAGCAGTTCTTC

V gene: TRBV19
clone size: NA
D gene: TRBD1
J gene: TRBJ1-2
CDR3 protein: CASSSDRGSMAYGYTF
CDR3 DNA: TGTGCCAGTAGTTCTGACAGGGGGAGTATGGCTTATGGCTACACCTTC

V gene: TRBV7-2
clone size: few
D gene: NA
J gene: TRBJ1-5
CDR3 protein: CASSLYGEGGRHF
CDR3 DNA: TGTGCCAGCAGCTTATATGGAGAGGGAGGGAGGCATTTT

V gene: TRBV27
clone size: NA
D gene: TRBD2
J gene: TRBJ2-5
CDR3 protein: CASSRTSGRGGETQYF
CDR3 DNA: TGTGCCAGCAGCAGGACTAGCGGGAGGGGAGGAGAGACCCAGTACTTC

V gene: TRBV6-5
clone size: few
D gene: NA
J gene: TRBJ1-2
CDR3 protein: CASSYSVGAANGYTF
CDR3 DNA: TGTGCCAGCAGTTACTCGGTGGGGGCAGCGAATGGCTACACCTTC

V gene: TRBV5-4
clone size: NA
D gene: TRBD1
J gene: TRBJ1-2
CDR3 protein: CASSYRQGYYGYTF
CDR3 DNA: TGTGCCAGCAGCTACAGACAGGGGTACTATGGCTACACCTTC

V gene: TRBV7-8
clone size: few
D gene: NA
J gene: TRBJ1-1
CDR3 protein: CASSPHFNTEAFF
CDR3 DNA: TGTGCCAGCAGCCCCCATTTCAACACTGAAGCTTTCTTT

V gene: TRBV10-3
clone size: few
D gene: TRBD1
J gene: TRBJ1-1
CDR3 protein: CAIGGTANAEAFF
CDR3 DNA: TGTGCCATCGGCGGGACAGCCAACGCTGAAGCTTTCTTT

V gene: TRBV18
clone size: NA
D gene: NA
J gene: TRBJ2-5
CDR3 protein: CASSPARQAQETQYF
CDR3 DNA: TGTGCCAGCTCACCCGCGCGACAGGCCCAAGAGACCCAGTACTTC

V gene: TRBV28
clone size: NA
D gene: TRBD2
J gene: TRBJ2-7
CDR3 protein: CASQTSGTTYEQYF
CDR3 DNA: TGTGCCAGCCAGACTAGCGGTACAACCTACGAGCAGTACTTC

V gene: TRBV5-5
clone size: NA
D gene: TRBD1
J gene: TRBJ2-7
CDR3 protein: CASSLLGQGAYEQYF
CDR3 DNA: TGTGCCAGCAGCCTATTGGGACAGGGGGCTTACGAGCAGTACTTC

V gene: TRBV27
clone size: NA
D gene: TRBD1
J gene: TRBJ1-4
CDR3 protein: CASSRQGEKLFF
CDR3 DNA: TGTGCCAGCAGCCGACAGGGTGAAAAACTGTTTTTT

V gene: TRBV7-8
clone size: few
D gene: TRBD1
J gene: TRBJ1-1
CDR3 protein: CASSKGRDRGTEAFF
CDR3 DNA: TGTGCCAGCAGCAAGGGCCGGGACAGGGGCACTGAAGCTTTCTTT

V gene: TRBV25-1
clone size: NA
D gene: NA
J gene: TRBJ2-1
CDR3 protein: CASSRSGSTYNEQFF
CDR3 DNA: TGTGCCAGCAGTAGGTCGGGATCCACCTACAATGAGCAGTTCTTC

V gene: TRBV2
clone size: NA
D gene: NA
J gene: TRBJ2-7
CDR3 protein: CASNRVGYEQYF
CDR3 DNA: TGTGCCAGCAACAGGGTGGGGTACGAGCAGTACTTC

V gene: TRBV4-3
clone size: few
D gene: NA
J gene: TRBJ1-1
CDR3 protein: CASSSSRGNTEAFF
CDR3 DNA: TGCGCCAGCAGCTCATCTAGGGGGAACACTGAAGCTTTCTTT

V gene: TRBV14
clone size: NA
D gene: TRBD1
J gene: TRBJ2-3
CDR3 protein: CASSQGRRTGADTQYF
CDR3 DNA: TGTGCCAGCAGCCAAGGGAGAAGGACAGGGGCAGATACGCAGTATTTT

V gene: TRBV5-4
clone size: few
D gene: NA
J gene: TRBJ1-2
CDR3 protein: CASSSTGGATVRNYGYTF
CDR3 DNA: TGTGCCAGCAGCTCAACAGGAGGGGCGACGGTCAGGAACTATGGCTACACCTTC

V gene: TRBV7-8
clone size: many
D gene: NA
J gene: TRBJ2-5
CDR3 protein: CASSPGIRGGWETQYF
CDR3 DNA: TGTGCCAGCAGCCCCGGTATAAGGGGGGGTTGGGAGACCCAGTACTTC

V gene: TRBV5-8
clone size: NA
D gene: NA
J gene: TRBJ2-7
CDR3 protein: CASSPGVGLSYEQYF
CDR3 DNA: TGTGCCAGCAGCCCGGGGGTAGGGCTTTCCTACGAGCAGTACTTC

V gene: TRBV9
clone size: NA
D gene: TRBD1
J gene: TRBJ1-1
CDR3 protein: CASSPPGDRGNTEAFF
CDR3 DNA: TGTGCCAGCAGCCCCCCCGGGGACAGGGGAAACACTGAAGCTTTCTTT

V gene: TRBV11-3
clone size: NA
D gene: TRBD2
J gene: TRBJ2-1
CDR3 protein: CASGPSGRYNEQFF
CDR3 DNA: TGTGCCAGCGGGCCTAGCGGGAGGTACAATGAGCAGTTCTTC

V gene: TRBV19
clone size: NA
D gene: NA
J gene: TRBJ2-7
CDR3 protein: CASSPETVSSYEQYF
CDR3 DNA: TGTGCCAGTAGCCCGGAGACAGTATCCTCCTACGAGCAGTACTTC

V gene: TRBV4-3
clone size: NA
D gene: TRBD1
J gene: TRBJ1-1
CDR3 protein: CASSQDRDRVLNTEAFF
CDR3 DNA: TGCGCCAGCAGCCAGGACCGGGACAGGGTTTTGAACACTGAAGCTTTCTTT

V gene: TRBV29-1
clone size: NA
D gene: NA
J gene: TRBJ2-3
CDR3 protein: CSVERITENTDTQYF
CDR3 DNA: TGCAGCGTTGAAAGGATAACAGAGAACACAGATACGCAGTATTTT

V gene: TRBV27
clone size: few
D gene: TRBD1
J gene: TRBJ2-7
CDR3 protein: CASSKGQGLYEQYF
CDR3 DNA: TGTGCCAGCAGTAAGGGACAGGGCCTCTACGAGCAGTACTTC

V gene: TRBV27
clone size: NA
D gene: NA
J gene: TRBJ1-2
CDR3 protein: CASSFTTNYGYTF
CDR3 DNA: TGTGCCAGCAGTTTTACAACTAACTATGGCTACACCTTC

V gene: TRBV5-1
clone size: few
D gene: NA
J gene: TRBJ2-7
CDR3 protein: CASSSQTDTYEQYF
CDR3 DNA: TGCGCCAGCAGCTCTCAGACAGATACCTACGAGCAGTACTTC

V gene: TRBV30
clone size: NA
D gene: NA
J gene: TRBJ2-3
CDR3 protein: CAWSVGADTQYF
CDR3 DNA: TGTGCCTGGAGTGTGGGCGCAGATACGCAGTATTTT

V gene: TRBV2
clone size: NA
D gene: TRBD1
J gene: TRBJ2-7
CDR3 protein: CADRDRVGEQYF
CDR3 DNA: TGTGCCGACCGGGACAGGGTGGGGGAGCAGTACTTC

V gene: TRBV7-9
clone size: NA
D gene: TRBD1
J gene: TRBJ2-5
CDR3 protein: CASSAGQGPQETQYF
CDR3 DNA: TGTGCCAGCAGCGCGGGACAGGGGCCTCAAGAGACCCAGTACTTC

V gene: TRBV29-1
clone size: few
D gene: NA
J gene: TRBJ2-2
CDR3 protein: CSVSGTGYEFGELFF
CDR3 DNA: TGCAGCGTGAGCGGGACAGGATACGAGTTCGGGGAGCTGTTTTTT

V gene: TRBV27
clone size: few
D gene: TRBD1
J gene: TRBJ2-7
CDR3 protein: CASSRTGGASYEQYF
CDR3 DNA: TGTGCCAGCAGCAGGACAGGGGGCGCTTCCTACGAGCAGTACTTC

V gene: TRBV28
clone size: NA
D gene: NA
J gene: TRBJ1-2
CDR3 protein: CASSPTWGYTF
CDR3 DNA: TGTGCCAGCAGTCCGACTTGGGGCTACACCTTC

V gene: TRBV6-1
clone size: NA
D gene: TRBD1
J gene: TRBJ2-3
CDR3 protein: CASRGGQLTDTQYF
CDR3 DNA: TGTGCCAGCAGAGGGGGACAGTTAACAGATACGCAGTATTTT

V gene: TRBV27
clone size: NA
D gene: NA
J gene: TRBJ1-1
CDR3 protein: CASSPGGWSEAFF
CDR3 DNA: TGTGCCAGCAGTCCGGGGGGGTGGAGTGAAGCTTTCTTT

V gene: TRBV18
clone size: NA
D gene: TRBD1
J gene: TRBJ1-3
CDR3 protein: CASSPTGAAGNTIYF
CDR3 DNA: TGTGCCAGCTCACCTACAGGGGCCGCTGGAAACACCATATATTTT

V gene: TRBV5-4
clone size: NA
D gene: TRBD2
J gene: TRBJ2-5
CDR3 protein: CASSRTSGSPQETQYF
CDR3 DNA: TGTGCCAGCAGTCGTACTAGCGGGAGCCCCCAAGAGACCCAGTACTTC

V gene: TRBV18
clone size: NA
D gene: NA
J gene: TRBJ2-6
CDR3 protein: CASSPRQSTGAGANVLTF
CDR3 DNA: TGTGCCAGCTCACCAAGACAGAGTACGGGGGCTGGGGCCAACGTCCTGACTTTC

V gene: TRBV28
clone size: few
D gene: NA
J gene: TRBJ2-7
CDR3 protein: CASQLLYEQYF
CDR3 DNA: TGTGCCAGCCAACTTCTATACGAGCAGTACTTC

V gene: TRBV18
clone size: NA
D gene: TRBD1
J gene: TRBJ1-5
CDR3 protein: CASSTTGTGFDNNQPQHF
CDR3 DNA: TGTGCCAGCTCGACGACCGGGACAGGGTTCGACAACAATCAGCCCCAGCATTTT

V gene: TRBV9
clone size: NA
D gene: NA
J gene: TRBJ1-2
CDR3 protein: CASSVGQGSGYTF
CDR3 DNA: TGTGCCAGCAGCGTAGGGCAGGGCAGCGGCTACACCTTC

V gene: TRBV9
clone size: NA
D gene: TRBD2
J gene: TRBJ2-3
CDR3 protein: CASSAETSGSGTGTDTQYF
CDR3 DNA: TGTGCCAGCAGCGCCGAGACTAGCGGGAGCGGTACTGGCACAGATACGCAGTATTTT

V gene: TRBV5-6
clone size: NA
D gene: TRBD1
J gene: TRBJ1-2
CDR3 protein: CASSLSGGVRYGYTF
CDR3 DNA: TGTGCCAGCAGCTTGTCAGGGGGCGTCCGCTATGGCTACACCTTC

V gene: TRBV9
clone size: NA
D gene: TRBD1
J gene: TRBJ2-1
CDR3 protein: CASSSQTGGVVNEQFF
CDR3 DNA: TGTGCCAGCAGCTCCCAGACAGGGGGCGTTGTCAATGAGCAGTTCTTC

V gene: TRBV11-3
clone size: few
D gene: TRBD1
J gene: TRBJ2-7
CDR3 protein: CASSFTGTGQNEQYF
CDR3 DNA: TGTGCCAGCAGCTTCACCGGGACAGGGCAAAACGAGCAGTACTTC